These 7 T cell receptor beta chains came from one sample sequenced in a study of a mutant IDH1 vaccine in newly diagnosed glioma. Sequencing used immunoSEQ multiplex PCR; TCRdb keeps in-frame clones, though not all of them. Of about 54,000 clones listed, about 80% are singletons. Time point defined: week 23, last vaccination. Each dose delivered 300 ug of mutant IDH1 20-mer peptide subcutaneously with imiquimod. No antigen has been identified for these receptors. The sample consisted of PBMCs, taken from a glioma patient whose treatment included an IDH1 peptide vaccine. Receptors originate from a man aged 40-49 years with glioma.

The chain carries TRBV7-9 and TRBJ1-2; TRBD1 might be the D (6 bases). V was shortened by 4 bases and J by 0 bases, with 18 bases between the two germline ends. The germline gives CDR1 SEHNR, CDR2 FQNEAQ (reference sequence). The CDR3 sequence is 17 residues long. The chain's CDR3 is CASSSNGGAEANYGYTF. The CDR3, as DNA: TGTGCCAGCAGCTCCAATGGGGGCGCGGAGGCTAACTATGGCTACACCTTC.

V is TRBV6-5 and J is TRBJ1-2; D is unclear. Germline V gives CDR1 MNHEY, CDR2 SVGAGI. Trimming stripped 0 bases from V and 8 bases from J, with 13 bases between. The CDR3 sequence is 14 residues long. In DNA, the CDR3 is TGTGCCAGCAGTTACTCGGGTGGGATTCAGGGCTACACCTTC. Residues: CASSYSGGIQGYTF.

The chain couples TRBV6-6 to TRBJ1-2; D remains unclear. V was trimmed by 9 bases and J by 7 bases, leaving 15 bases between them. Per the germline V gene, CDR1 is MNHNY and CDR2 is SVGAGI (reference sequence). The CDR3 sequence is 12 residues long. The CDR3 sequence is CASLDLVGGYTF. CDR3 nucleotide sequence: TGTGCCAGTCTCGATTTAGTCGGTGGCTACACCTTC.

CDR3 in DNA: TGCACCAGCAGCCAAGCTGGTCCTAGCGGGGGGGCTTACTCCTACGAGCAGTACTTC. Translation: CTSSQAGPSGGAYSYEQYF. This chain joins TRBV1 and TRBJ2-7; TRBD2 reflects the table's D call only, with no check against the DNA. TRBV1 is assigned pseudogene status. The CDR3 covers 19 residues.

The genes are TRBV7-7 and TRBJ1-3, with D tentatively TRBD1 (5 bases). The CDR3 has 15 residues. V lost 2 bases and J 2 bases, leaving 10 bases between the germline ends. Germline assignment: CDR1 SSHAT and CDR2 FNYEAQ (reference sequence). The CDR3 DNA reads TGTGCCAGCAGCTTATCGGCAGGGCCTGGAAACACCATATATTTT. Translation: CASSLSAGPGNTIYF.

The chain employs TRBV30 and TRBJ1-2, with 8 bases lining up with TRBD1. In germline, CDR1 is GTSNPN, CDR2 SVGIG (reference sequence). Losses at the gene ends were 3 bases for V and 8 bases for J; bases not matched to a gene: 11. This CDR3 is 14 amino acids long. The CDR3 bases are TGTGCCTGGAGGATCTTGCGGGGACAGGAGGGCTACACCTTC. Translating it yields CAWRILRGQEGYTF.

In this sample, this clone turned up a few times. The gene calls are TRBV27 and TRBJ1-1; 7 nucleotides agree with TRBD1. The CDR3 spans 15 residues. Germline CDR1 is MNHEY and CDR2 is SMNVEV (reference sequence). V lost 6 bases to trimming and J lost 5 bases; unmatched junction nucleotides: 12. CDR3 sequence reads: CASRSPGGRVTEAFF. The CDR3 DNA is TGTGCCAGCAGGTCCCCAGGGGGTAGGGTAACTGAAGCTTTCTTT.